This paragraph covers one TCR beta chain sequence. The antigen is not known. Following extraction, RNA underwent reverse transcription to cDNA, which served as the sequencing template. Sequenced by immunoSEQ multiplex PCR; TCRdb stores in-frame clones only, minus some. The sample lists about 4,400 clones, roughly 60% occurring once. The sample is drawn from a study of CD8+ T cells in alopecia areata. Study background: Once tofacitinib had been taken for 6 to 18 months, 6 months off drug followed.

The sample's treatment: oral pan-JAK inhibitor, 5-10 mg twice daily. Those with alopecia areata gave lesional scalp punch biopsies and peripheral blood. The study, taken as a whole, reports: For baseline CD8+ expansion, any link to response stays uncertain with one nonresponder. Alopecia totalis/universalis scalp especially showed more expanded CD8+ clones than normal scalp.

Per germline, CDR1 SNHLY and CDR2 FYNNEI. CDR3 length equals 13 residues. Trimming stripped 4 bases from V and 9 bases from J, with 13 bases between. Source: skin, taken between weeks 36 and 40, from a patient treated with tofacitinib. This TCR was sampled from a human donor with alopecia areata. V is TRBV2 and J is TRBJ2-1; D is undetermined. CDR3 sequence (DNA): TGTGCCAGCAGTGGCTGGGGTGAGAGTGAGCAGTTCTTC. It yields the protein CASSGWGESEQFF.